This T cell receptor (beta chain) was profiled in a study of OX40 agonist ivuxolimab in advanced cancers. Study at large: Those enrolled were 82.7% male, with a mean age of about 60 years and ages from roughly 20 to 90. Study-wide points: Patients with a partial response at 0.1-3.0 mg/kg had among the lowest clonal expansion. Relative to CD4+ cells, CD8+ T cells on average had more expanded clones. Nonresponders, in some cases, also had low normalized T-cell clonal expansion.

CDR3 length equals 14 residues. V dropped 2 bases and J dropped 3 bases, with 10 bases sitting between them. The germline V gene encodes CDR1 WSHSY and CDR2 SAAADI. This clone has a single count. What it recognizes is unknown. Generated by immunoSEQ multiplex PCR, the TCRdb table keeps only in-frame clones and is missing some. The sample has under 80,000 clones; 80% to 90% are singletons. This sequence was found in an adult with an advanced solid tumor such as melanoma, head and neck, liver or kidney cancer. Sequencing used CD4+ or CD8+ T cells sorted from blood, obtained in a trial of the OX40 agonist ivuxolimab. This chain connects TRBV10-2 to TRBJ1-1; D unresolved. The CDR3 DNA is TGCGCCAGCAGTGAGGGGGAACGCTACACTGAAGCTTTCTTT. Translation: CASSEGERYTEAFF.